Following are 10 T cell receptor beta chains from one sample sequenced in a study of T cells in Graves' hyperthyroidism and ophthalmopathy. It was RNA transcripts that yielded the amplified TCR beta CDR3 regions. Initially, a first-round RT-PCR of the TCR CDR3 employed the HTBI primer set. One entry per CDR3 protein results from TCRdb running MiXCR on the multiplex PCR reads. The sample lists 700,000 or so distinct CDR3 sequences, 15% to 20% occurring once. Sequencing was done on a sample of blood. All receptors come from a man aged 18 to 30 with Graves' hyperthyroidism.

The chain recombines TRBV29-1 with TRBJ2-7, with 11 nucleotides matching TRBD2. V dropped 7 bases and J dropped 2; count of bases not matched to a gene: 7. CDR1 and CDR2 from the germline V gene are SQVTM and ANQGSEA. The CDR3 has 14 residues. The CDR3 coding sequence is TGCAGCGGTACCCTAGCGGGAGGAACCTACGAGCAGTACTTC. Translation: CSGTLAGGTYEQYF.

There are a few counts of this clonotype. This chain uses TRBV18 with TRBJ2-7; perhaps D is TRBD1 or TRBD2 (5 bases each). This CDR3 spans 14 amino acids. Germline CDR1 is KGHSH and CDR2 is LQKENI. The germline V and J ends were trimmed by 6 bases and 0 bases, with 12 bases remaining between them. For the CDR3, the DNA is TGTGCCAGCTCGAACCGGGACGGCTCCTACGAGCAGTACTTC. Its translation is CASSNRDGSYEQYF. The complete variable domain, with remaining parts taken from reference TRBV18 and TRBJ2-7, reads NAGVMQNPRHLVRRRGQEARLRCSPMKGHSHVYWYRQLPEEGLKFMVYLQKENIIDESGMPKERFSAEFPKEGPSILRIQQVVRGDSAAYFCASSNRDGSYEQYFGPGTRLTVT.

The chain uses TRBV19 and TRBJ2-2; a weak D match, TRBD2 (5 bases). Germline lookup yields CDR1 LNHDA and CDR2 SQIVND (reference sequence). The CDR3 totals 16 residues. V shed 4 bases and J shed 4 bases, with 16 bases lying between them. CDR3 nucleotides: TGTGCCAGTAGTAAGCGGCGGAATTCACTCACCGGGGAGCTGTTTTTT. Translating gives CASSKRRNSLTGELFF.

There are a few counts of this clonotype. The chain uses TRBV27 and TRBJ2-1; D possibly corresponds to TRBD2 (6 bases). V was pared by 3 bases and J by 3 bases, with 15 bases between. The CDR3 length is 16 residues. Germline V lookup: CDR1 MNHEY, CDR2 SMNVEV (reference sequence). CDR3 nucleotides: TGTGCCAGCAGTTTTCAAGGCAGGACTATCTACAATGAGCAGTTCTTC. It codes for CASSFQGRTIYNEQFF.

The chain uses TRBV6-6 and TRBJ2-2; no firm D call. The V gene lost 0 bases and the J gene lost 4 bases, with 9 bases spanning the gap. The germline gives CDR1 MNHNY, CDR2 SVGAGI (reference sequence). The CDR3 covers 15 residues. The CDR3 sequence: CASSYSRRITGELFF. The CDR3 DNA follows: TGTGCCAGCAGTTACTCTCGGAGAATCACCGGGGAGCTGTTTTTT.

This clonotype was seen only a few times. This chain joins TRBV5-1 and TRBJ2-6; 7 positions match TRBD1. V lost 3 bases to trimming and J lost 0 bases; unmatched junction nucleotides: 18. CDR1 is SGHRS, CDR2 YFSETQ, per germline. The CDR3 runs 21 residues. The CDR3 sequence: CASSYLDRAEKGVSGANVLTF. In DNA form, the CDR3 reads TGCGCCAGCAGCTACCTAGACAGGGCCGAAAAAGGGGTCTCTGGGGCCAACGTCCTGACTTTC.

This clonotype was seen just once. A much larger clonotype is one base distant, so this may be a read error. The rearrangement uses TRBV20-1 and TRBJ2-5, with 7 positions matching TRBD1. The CDR3 has 14 residues. Germline CDR1 DFQATT, CDR2 SNEGSKA (reference sequence). Written as DNA, the CDR3 is TGCAGTGCAAATCCGGGACAGATGGAAGAGATCCAGTACTTC. Translating it yields CSANPGQMEEIQYF.

The chain links TRBV11-3 to TRBJ2-4; the D gene could be TRBD1 or TRBD2 (5 bases each). Germline assignment: CDR1 SGHNT and CDR2 YENEEA. Trimming removed 5 bases from V and 3 bases from J, with 14 bases in between. This CDR3 comprises 15 residues. The CDR3 loop is CASSPRGWGKNIQYF. The CDR3 DNA reads TGTGCCAGCAGCCCCCGGGGCTGGGGCAAAAACATTCAGTACTTC.

There are many counts of this clonotype. The rearrangement links TRBV18 to TRBJ2-3; D tentatively reads TRBD1 or TRBD2 (5 bases each). The germline V gene has CDR1 KGHSH and CDR2 LQKENI. V was cut by 6 bases and J by 1 base, with 11 bases left in between. The CDR3 sequence is 14 residues long. The CDR3 DNA follows: TGTGCCAGCTCCCGGGACGGCCGCACAGATACGCAGTATTTT. It yields the protein CASSRDGRTDTQYF.

The sample holds a few counts of this clonotype. J is TRBJ2-2 and V is TRBV30; D tentatively reads TRBD1 or TRBD2 (5 bases each). The V end was cut by 4 bases, the J end by 3 bases, with 15 bases between. The CDR3 runs 15 residues. Germline-derived CDR1 and CDR2 are GTSNPN and SVGIG (reference sequence). DNA for the CDR3: TGTGCCTGGACCTCTCGGGGCAGGGACACCGGGGAGCTGTTTTTT. This gives the protein CAWTSRGRDTGELFF.